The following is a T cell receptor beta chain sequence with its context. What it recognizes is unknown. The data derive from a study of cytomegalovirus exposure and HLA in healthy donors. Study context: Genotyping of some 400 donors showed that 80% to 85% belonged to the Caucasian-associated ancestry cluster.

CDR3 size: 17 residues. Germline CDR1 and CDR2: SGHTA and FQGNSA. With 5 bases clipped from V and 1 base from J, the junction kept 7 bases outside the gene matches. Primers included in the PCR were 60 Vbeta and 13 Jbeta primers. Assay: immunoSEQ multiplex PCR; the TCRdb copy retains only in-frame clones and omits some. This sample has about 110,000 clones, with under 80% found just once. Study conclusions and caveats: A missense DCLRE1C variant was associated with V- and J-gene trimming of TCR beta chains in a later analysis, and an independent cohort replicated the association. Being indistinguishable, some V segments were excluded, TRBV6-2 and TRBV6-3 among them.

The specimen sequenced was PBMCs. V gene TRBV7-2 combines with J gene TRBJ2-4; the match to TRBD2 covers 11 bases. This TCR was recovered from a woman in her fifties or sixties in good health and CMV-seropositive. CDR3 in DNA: TGTGCCAGCAGCCCTACTCCTAGCGGGGGGGCCAAAAACATTCAGTACTTC. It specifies CASSPTPSGGAKNIQYF.